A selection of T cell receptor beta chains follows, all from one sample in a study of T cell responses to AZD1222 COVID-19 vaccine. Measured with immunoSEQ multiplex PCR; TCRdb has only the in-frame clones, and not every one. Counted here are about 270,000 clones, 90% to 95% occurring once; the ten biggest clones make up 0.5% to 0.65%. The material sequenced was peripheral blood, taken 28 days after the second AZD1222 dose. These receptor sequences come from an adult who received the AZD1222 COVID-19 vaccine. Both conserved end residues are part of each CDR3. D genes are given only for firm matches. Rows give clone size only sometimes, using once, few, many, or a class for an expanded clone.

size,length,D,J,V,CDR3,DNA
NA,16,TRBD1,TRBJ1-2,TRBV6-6,CASSADRGIVVYGYTF,TGTGCCAGCAGTGCCGACAGGGGTATCGTCGTCTATGGCTACACCTTC
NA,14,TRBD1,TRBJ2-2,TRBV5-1,CASSPQQGARELFF,TGCGCCAGCAGCCCTCAACAGGGGGCCAGGGAGCTGTTTTTT
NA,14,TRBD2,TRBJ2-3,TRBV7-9,CASSLGLASDTQYF,TGTGCCAGCAGCTTAGGACTAGCGTCGGATACGCAGTATTTT
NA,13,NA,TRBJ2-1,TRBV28,CASRDFSYNEQFF,TGTGCCAGCAGAGATTTCTCCTACAATGAGCAGTTCTTC
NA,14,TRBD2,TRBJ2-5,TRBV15,CATSRGGGQETQYF,TGTGCCACCAGCAGGGGGGGAGGGCAAGAGACCCAGTACTTC
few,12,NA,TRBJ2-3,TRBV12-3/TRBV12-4,CASSLWADTQYF,TGTGCCAGCAGTTTATGGGCAGATACGCAGTATTTT
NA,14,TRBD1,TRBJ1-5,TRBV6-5,CASRRDRVSQPQHF,TGTGCCAGCAGACGGGACAGGGTTAGTCAGCCCCAGCATTTT
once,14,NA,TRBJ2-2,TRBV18,CASSYSANTGELFF,TGTGCCAGCTCTTACAGCGCCAACACCGGGGAGCTGTTTTTT
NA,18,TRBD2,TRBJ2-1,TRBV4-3,CASSQGWSREGAYNEQFF,TGCGCCAGCAGCCAAGGATGGAGTCGGGAGGGGGCCTACAATGAGCAGTTCTTC
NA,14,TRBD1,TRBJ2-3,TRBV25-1,CASSTRTGSDTQYF,TGTGCCAGCAGTACCCGGACAGGGTCAGATACGCAGTATTTT
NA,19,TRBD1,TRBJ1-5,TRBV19,CASSIGGGTGASQGQPQHF,TGTGCCAGTAGTATAGGGGGCGGGACAGGGGCTTCGCAGGGCCAGCCCCAGCATTTT
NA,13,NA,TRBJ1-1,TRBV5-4,CASREGQYTEAFF,TGTGCCAGCAGGGAAGGACAGTACACTGAAGCTTTCTTT
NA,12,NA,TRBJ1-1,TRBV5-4,CASSTIGTEAFF,TGTGCCAGCAGCACCATAGGGACTGAAGCTTTCTTT
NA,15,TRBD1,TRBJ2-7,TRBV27,CASSLKWTGDYEQYF,TGTGCCAGCAGTTTAAAGTGGACAGGGGACTACGAGCAGTACTTC
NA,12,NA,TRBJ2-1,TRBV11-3,CASSPDRNEQFF,TGTGCCAGCAGCCCGGACCGCAATGAGCAGTTCTTC
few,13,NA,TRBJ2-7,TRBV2,CASSEGGVDEQYF,TGTGCCAGCAGTGAAGGGGGGGTCGACGAGCAGTACTTC
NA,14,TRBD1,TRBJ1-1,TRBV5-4,CASSFRTGDTEAFF,TGTGCCAGCAGCTTTCGGACAGGGGACACTGAAGCTTTCTTT
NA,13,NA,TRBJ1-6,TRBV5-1,CASSSNLNSPLHF,TGCGCCAGCAGCTCGAACCTCAATTCACCCCTCCACTTT
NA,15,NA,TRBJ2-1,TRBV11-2,CASSLGRPAYNEQFF,TGTGCCAGCAGCTTGGGGAGGCCCGCCTACAATGAGCAGTTCTTC
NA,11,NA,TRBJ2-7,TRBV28,CVSAGVSEQYF,TGTGTCTCCGCTGGTGTTAGCGAGCAGTACTTC
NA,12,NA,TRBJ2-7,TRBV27,CASSSPPGRQYF,TGTGCCAGCAGCTCACCCCCGGGACGGCAGTACTTC